This T cell receptor (beta chain) is from a study of T cell responses to AZD1222 COVID-19 vaccine. Study-level findings and limits: Close to half of spike-specific TCRs reportedly recognize unmutated variant regions. Sampling captured repertoires only after the peak T cell response. Clonal diversity was possibly underestimated, and white British individuals and females predominated among donors.

V lost 3 bases and J lost 12; bases outside the gene matches: 10. The length of the CDR3 is 13 residues. Per germline, CDR1 MDHEN and CDR2 SYDVKM. Produced via immunoSEQ multiplex PCR; TCRdb's table is partial and in-frame only. The data show more than 95,000 clones, roughly 91% seen once. As regards this clone: Its antigen is not identified.

The chain combines TRBV28 with TRBJ1-2, with 7 bases matching TRBD1. The receptor's source is an adult in good health. Sample: peripheral blood, taken on day 0 of AZD1222 vaccination. The CDR3 spells CASSFEQGIYHTF. In DNA form, the CDR3 reads TGTGCCAGCAGTTTTGAACAGGGGATTTATCACACCTTC.